This T cell receptor (beta chain) was recovered during a study of blood T cell repertoires in COVID-19. Study as a whole: Sources were T cells, B-cell-depleted T cells, or PBMCs; the material itself was cDNA or gDNA.

Regarding this clone: Other DNA variants within this sample encode the same CDR3.

The CDR3 has 13 amino acids. V lost 5 bases, J lost 7 bases, and 3 bases stayed unmatched. In germline, CDR1 is MNHEY, CDR2 SMNVEV (reference sequence). Cohort assignment relied on participant-reported clinical history. Two consecutive negative NP/OP PCR tests, clearance, or resolved symptoms defined Cohort 3 recovery. Clones were read by immunoSEQ multiplex PCR, and TCRdb kept only the in-frame ones, dropping some. The table shows roughly 400,000 clones, with roughly nine tenths occurring only once. This sequence joins TRBV27 and TRBJ2-1, with 9 bases that match TRBD1. Sequenced sample: PBMCs or T cells enriched from blood (not recorded which). The sequence was obtained from a man younger than 45 who had recovered from COVID-19. The CDR3 protein is CASSLGTGNEQFF. In nucleotides, the CDR3 is TGTGCCAGCAGTCTAGGGACAGGGAATGAGCAGTTCTTC.